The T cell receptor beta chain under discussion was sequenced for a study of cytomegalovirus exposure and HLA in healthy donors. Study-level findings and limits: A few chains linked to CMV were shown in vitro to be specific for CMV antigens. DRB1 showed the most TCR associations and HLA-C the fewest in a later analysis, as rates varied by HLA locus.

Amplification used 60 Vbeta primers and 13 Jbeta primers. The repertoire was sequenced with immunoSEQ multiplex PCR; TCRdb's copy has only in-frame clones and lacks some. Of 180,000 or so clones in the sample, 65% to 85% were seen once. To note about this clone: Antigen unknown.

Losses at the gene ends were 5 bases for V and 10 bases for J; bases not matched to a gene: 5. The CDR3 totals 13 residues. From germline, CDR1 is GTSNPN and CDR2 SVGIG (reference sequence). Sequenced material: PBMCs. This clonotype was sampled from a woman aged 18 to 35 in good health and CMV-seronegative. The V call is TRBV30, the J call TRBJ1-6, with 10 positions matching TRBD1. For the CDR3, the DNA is TGTGCCTGGGGACAGGGGGTAAGGTCACCCCTCCACTTT. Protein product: CAWGQGVRSPLHF. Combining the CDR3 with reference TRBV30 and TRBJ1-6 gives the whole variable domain SQTIHQWPATLVQPVGSPLSLECTVEGTSNPNLYWYRQAAGRGLQLLFYSVGIGQISSEVPQNLSASRPQDRQFILSSKKLLLSDSGFYLCAWGQGVRSPLHFGNGTRLTVT.